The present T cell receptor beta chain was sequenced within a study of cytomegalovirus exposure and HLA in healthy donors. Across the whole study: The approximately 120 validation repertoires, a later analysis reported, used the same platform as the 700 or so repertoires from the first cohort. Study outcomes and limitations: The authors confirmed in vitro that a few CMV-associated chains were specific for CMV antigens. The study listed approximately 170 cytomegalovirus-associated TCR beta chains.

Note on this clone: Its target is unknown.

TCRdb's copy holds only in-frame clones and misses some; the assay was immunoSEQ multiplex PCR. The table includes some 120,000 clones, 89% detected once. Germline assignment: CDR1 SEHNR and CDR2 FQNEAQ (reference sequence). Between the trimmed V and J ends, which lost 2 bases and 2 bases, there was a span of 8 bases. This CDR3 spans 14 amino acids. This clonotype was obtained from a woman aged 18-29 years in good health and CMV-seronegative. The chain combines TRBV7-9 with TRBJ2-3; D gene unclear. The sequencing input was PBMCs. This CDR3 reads CASSLPTYTDTQYF. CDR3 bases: TGTGCCAGCAGCTTACCAACTTACACAGATACGCAGTATTTT.